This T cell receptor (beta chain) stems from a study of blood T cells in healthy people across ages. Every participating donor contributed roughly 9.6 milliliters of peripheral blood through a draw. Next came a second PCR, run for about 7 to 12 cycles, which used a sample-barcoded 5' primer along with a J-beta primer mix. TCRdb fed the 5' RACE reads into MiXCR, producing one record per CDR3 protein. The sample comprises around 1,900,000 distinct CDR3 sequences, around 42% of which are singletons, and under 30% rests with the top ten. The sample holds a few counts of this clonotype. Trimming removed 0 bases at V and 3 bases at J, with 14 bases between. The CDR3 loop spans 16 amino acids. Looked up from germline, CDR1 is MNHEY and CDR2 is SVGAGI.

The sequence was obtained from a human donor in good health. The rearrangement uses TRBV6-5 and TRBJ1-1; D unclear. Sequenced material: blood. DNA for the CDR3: TGTGCCAGCAGTTACTCGAGGGCCAAGTTGGACACTGAAGCTTTCTTT. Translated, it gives CASSYSRAKLDTEAFF.